The 18 T cell receptor beta chains below were found in one sample sequenced in a study of T cell changes during pregnancy in multiple sclerosis. The table came from immunoSEQ multiplex PCR; TCRdb's copy has only in-frame clones and leaves some out. Among about 60,000 clones listed, approximately 90% were seen once. The source was CD4+ T cells from peripheral blood mononuclear cells, collected in the first trimester of pregnancy. The receptors originated from a female donor with multiple sclerosis, enrolled in a pregnancy study.

The V gene is TRBV25-1, the J gene TRBJ2-3; D possibly corresponds to TRBD1 (5 bases). Trimming cost V 3 bases and J 5 bases, with 12 bases left between them. Germline V CDR1 and CDR2: MGHDK, SYGVNS. CDR3 length: 14 amino acids. CDR3 sequence reads: CASSDTGHGDTQYF. The CDR3 bases are TGTGCCAGCAGTGATACAGGACATGGAGATACGCAGTATTTT. The full variable domain, with the rest looked up from reference TRBV25-1 and TRBJ2-3, is EADIYQTPRYLVIGTGKKITLECSQTMGHDKMYWYQQDPGMELHLIHYSYGVNSTEKGDLSSESTVSRIRTEHFPLTLESARPSHTSQYLCASSDTGHGDTQYFGPGTRLTVL.

The gene calls are TRBV11-2 and TRBJ2-3, with TRBD1 identical over 7 bases. Germline values: CDR1 SGHAT, CDR2 FQNNGV. Germline trimming cut 0 bases from V and 2 bases from J; bases unmatched to any gene: 2. The CDR3 runs 15 residues. The CDR3 loop is CASSLDGTATDTQYF. The CDR3 bases are TGTGCCAGCAGCTTAGATGGGACAGCCACAGATACGCAGTATTTT.

V usage is TRBV6-6 and J usage is TRBJ2-7, with 9 positions matching TRBD1. The ends lost 2 bases at V and 4 bases at J; junction bases unmatched: 0. The CDR3 is 13 residues long. The germline gives CDR1 MNHNY, CDR2 SVGAGI (reference sequence). The CDR3 region has the DNA TGTGCCAGCAGTTACGGGACAGGGTACGAGCAGTACTTC. This gives the protein CASSYGTGYEQYF.

Here the CDR3 reads CAIKVGEREQYF. The CDR3 bases are TGTGCCATCAAGGTCGGAGAGCGGGAGCAGTATTTT. The chain links TRBV10-3 to TRBJ2-3; TRBD2 matches at 7 bases. Germline CDR1 and CDR2: ENHRY and SYGVKD. V dropped 7 bases and J dropped 11; count of bases not matched to a gene: 9. This CDR3 has 12 amino acids.

V is TRBV15 and J is TRBJ2-1; 14 bases agree with TRBD2. Trimming removed 4 bases from V and 4 bases from J; junction bases left unmatched: 3. There are 16 residues in the CDR3. Germline V gives CDR1 LNHNV, CDR2 YYDKDF (reference sequence). CDR3 region: CATSTRLAGGYNEQFF. CDR3 DNA: TGTGCCACCAGCACCAGACTAGCGGGGGGGTACAATGAGCAGTTCTTC.

This sequence joins TRBV7-2 and TRBJ2-7; 8 bases match TRBD2. The germline CDR1 and CDR2 sequences are SGHTA and FQGNSA. V gave up 3 bases and J gave up 4 bases; unmatched junction bases: 8. This CDR3 has 15 amino acids. CDR3 region: CASSLTRGGSYEQYF. CDR3 sequence (DNA): TGTGCCAGCAGCTTGACCCGGGGGGGGAGTTACGAGCAGTACTTC.

V usage is TRBV7-3 and J usage is TRBJ2-3; TRBD1 matches at 9 bases. The ends lost 1 base at V and 1 base at J; junction bases unmatched: 3. The CDR3 length is 16 residues. CDR1 SGHTA and CDR2 FQGTGA come from the germline V gene. CDR3 nucleotide sequence: TGTGCCAGCAGCTTAATACAGGGGGCCGGCACAGATACGCAGTATTTT. The encoded protein is CASSLIQGAGTDTQYF.

This rearrangement joins TRBV13 to TRBJ2-7, with 12 bases lining up with TRBD1. The CDR3 consists of 18 residues. The germline V gene has CDR1 PRHDT and CDR2 FYEKMQ (reference sequence). Trimming at V came to 5 bases and at J to 2 bases, leaving 13 bases not matched to a gene. The DNA for the CDR3 is TGTGCCAGCAGCGACGGGACAGGGGGCTTCCCCCTCACCTACGAGCAGTACTTC. Translation gives CASSDGTGGFPLTYEQYF.

The gene calls are TRBV7-3 and TRBJ1-2; no reliable D call. Germline V gives CDR1 SGHTA, CDR2 FQGTGA. The CDR3 has 13 amino acids. The ends were cut back, 5 bases at V and 0 bases at J, with 7 bases in the middle. The CDR3 DNA reads as TGTGCCAGCAGCCCGACACCTAACTATGGCTACACCTTC. It yields the protein CASSPTPNYGYTF.

The CDR3 protein is CASSFLDRLNQPQHF. DNA of the CDR3: TGTGCCAGCAGCTTCCTGGACAGGCTTAATCAGCCCCAGCATTTT. The V gene is TRBV5-5, the J gene TRBJ1-5, with 7 bases identical to TRBD1. V gave up 2 bases and J gave up 4 bases; unmatched junction bases: 6. The CDR3 loop spans 15 amino acids. CDR1 is SGHKS and CDR2 is YYEKEE in the germline V gene (reference sequence).

The V call is TRBV5-4, the J call TRBJ1-4, with 7 bases that match TRBD1. J gave up 7 bases and V 1 base, and 13 bases lay outside the gene matches. Looked up from germline, CDR1 is SGHNT and CDR2 is YYREEE (reference sequence). CDR3 length: 17 amino acids. The CDR3 bases are TGTGCCAGCAGCTTGATAGGGGGCAAGGTGGTCGCTGAAAAACTGTTTTTT. It yields the protein CASSLIGGKVVAEKLFF. The whole variable domain, filled in from reference TRBV5-4 and TRBJ1-4, reads ETGVTQSPTHLIKTRGQQVTLRCSSQSGHNTVSWYQQALGQGPQFIFQYYREEENGRGNFPPRFSGLQFPNYSSELNVNALELDDSALYLCASSLIGGKVVAEKLFFGSGTQLSVL.

J is TRBJ2-2 and V is TRBV7-3; 13 bases line up with TRBD2. Germline values: CDR1 SGHTA, CDR2 FQGTGA. The CDR3 totals 16 residues. Unmatched junction bases numbered 1, after V lost 6 bases and J lost 0 bases. CDR3 region: CASSGTSGANTGELFF. CDR3 DNA sequence: TGTGCCAGCAGTGGGACTAGCGGGGCGAACACCGGGGAGCTGTTTTTT.

The rearrangement joins TRBV6-5 to TRBJ1-5; D is undetermined. The V gene lost 6 bases and the J gene lost 5 bases, with 14 bases spanning the gap. From germline, CDR1 is MNHEY and CDR2 SVGAGI. This CDR3 contains 14 residues. The DNA of the CDR3 is TGTGCCAGCAGAGGAGTGGGTGTTGATCAGCCCCAGCATTTT. Its protein is CASRGVGVDQPQHF.

As to this clone: Other DNA sequences of this sample code for an identical CDR3. The genes are TRBV6-5 and TRBJ1-1; D ambiguous. The CDR3 has 14 residues. Trimming took off 4 bases at V and 0 bases at J, with 9 bases between the two ends. Per the germline V gene, CDR1 is MNHEY and CDR2 is SVGAGI. CDR3 coding DNA: TGTGCCAGCAGTTTCGGCCAGGTGAACACTGAAGCTTTCTTT. It yields the protein CASSFGQVNTEAFF.

The chain couples TRBV5-1 to TRBJ1-1; 8 nucleotides agree with TRBD1. The V gene end was trimmed by 7 bases and the J gene end by 1 base; junction bases not matched to a gene: 3. This CDR3 has 13 amino acids. Germline loops: CDR1 SGHRS, CDR2 YFSETQ. CDR3 DNA: TGCGCCAGCGTGGGACAGGCGAACACTGAAGCTTTCTTT. Translating it yields CASVGQANTEAFF.

The V gene is TRBV6-4, the J gene TRBJ1-2; TRBD1 matches 9 bases. CDR3 length equals 15 residues. V lost 6 bases and J lost 5; bases outside the gene matches: 10. CDR1 MRHNA and CDR2 SNTAGT come from the germline V gene. The DNA for the CDR3 is TGTGCCAGCAGACCCGGGACAGGGCCGTTTTATGGCTACACCTTC. Its protein product is CASRPGTGPFYGYTF.

The chain employs TRBV7-3 and TRBJ2-7; the match to TRBD1 covers 11 bases. This CDR3 spans 19 amino acids. CDR1 and CDR2 from the germline V gene are SGHTA and FQGTGA. After removal of 1 base from V and 1 base from J, the junction contained 12 bases not matched to a gene. The CDR3: CASSLKAGTGGSKSYEQYF. The CDR3 DNA reads TGTGCCAGCAGCTTAAAAGCCGGGACAGGGGGTTCCAAGTCCTACGAGCAGTACTTC.

V and J are TRBV5-6 and TRBJ2-1; 9 nucleotides agree with TRBD2. CDR1 SGHDT and CDR2 YYEEEE come from the germline V gene. V gave up 1 base and J gave up 8 bases; unmatched junction bases: 10. The CDR3 is made up of 16 amino acids. The CDR3 protein is CASSLRRGGSFDEQFF. The DNA for the CDR3 is TGTGCCAGCAGCTTGAGGCGGGGGGGGAGTTTCGATGAGCAGTTCTTC.